This is a list of T cell receptor beta chains from one sample in a study of siplizumab effects on memory and regulatory T cells. The table came from immunoSEQ multiplex PCR; TCRdb's copy has only in-frame clones and leaves some out. The top ten hold about a sixth of the sample, which has approximately 50,000 clones, 93% seen once. Specimen: CD8+ T cells sorted from blood. The receptor set was obtained from a human donor in good health. Both conserved end residues are part of each CDR3. The D gene is left open where the match is weak. A clone size is listed for some rows: how often the clone was seen (once, few, many), or a class if it is expanded.

>NA|TRBJ2-3|TRBV28|NA
TGTGCCAGCAGTTTCCACAGGGAGCGCACAGATACGCAGTATTTT
CASSFHRERTDTQYF
>NA|TRBJ2-1|TRBV11-2|TRBD2
TGTGCCAGCAGCGAAACTAGCGGGAGGGACAATGAGCAGTTCTTC
CASSETSGRDNEQFF
>NA|TRBJ2-7|TRBV27|TRBD1
TGTGCCAGCACTAGACAGGGGGCTTACGAGCAGTACTTC
CASTRQGAYEQYF
>NA|TRBJ2-5|TRBV27|NA
TGTGCCAGCAGTTTACAGGGTACTGAAGAGACCCAGTACTTC
CASSLQGTEETQYF
>NA|TRBJ2-1|TRBV15|TRBD2
TGTGCCACCAGCGGACTAGCGGGGGTCAATGAGCAGTTCTTC
CATSGLAGVNEQFF
>NA|TRBJ2-7|TRBV5-1|NA
TGCGCCAGCAGCTTGGCTTACGCTTCCTACGAGCAGTACTTC
CASSLAYASYEQYF
>NA|TRBJ2-7|TRBV27|NA
TGTGCCAGCAGTTTAATTAGCAGCGGCCACGAGCAGTACTTC
CASSLISSGHEQYF
>NA|TRBJ2-1|TRBV2|TRBD2
TGTGCCAGCAGAAGACTTAGCGGGAGAATCAATGAGCAGTTCTTC
CASRRLSGRINEQFF
>NA|TRBJ2-1|TRBV7-9|TRBD1
TGTGCCAGCAGCCTCACGCCGGGACAGTCATACAATGAGCAGTTCTTC
CASSLTPGQSYNEQFF
>NA|TRBJ2-1|TRBV7-6|TRBD2
TGTGCCAGCAGCTTACTCTCTCCCTTAGGCGGGAGGGCCTACAATGAGCAGTTCTTC
CASSLLSPLGGRAYNEQFF
>NA|TRBJ2-2|TRBV23-1|NA
TGCGCCAGCAGTCAATCCGTCCGGATTACCGGGGAGCTGTTTTTT
CASSQSVRITGELFF
>once|TRBJ2-1|TRBV7-9|NA
TGTGCCAGCTCGTTAGGGTCCTACAATGAGCAGTTCTTC
CASSLGSYNEQFF
>NA|TRBJ2-1|TRBV7-6|NA
TGTGCCAGCAGCTGGTACCGGGAGAACCTTGATGAGCAGTTCTTC
CASSWYRENLDEQFF
>NA|TRBJ2-7|TRBV11-1|NA
TGTGCCAGCCGTGTTGGGGTTTCTGTGGCGTACGAGCAGTACTTC
CASRVGVSVAYEQYF
>NA|TRBJ2-3|TRBV2|TRBD2
TGTGCCAGCAGTCAAGCGGGAGCTGGGTATGGCACAGATACGCAGTATTTT
CASSQAGAGYGTDTQYF
>NA|TRBJ2-5|TRBV5-6|NA
TGTGCCAGCAGCTTACTAGGGGCCGGGGAGACCCAGTACTTC
CASSLLGAGETQYF
>NA|TRBJ1-4|TRBV6-5|NA
TGTGCCAGCAGTTACTCGGGAGATTCAACTAATGAAAAACTGTTTTTT
CASSYSGDSTNEKLFF
>NA|TRBJ2-1|TRBV21-1|NA
TGTGCCAGCAGCAAAAGACAGGGACCGTACAATGAGCAGTTCTTC
CASSKRQGPYNEQFF
>NA|TRBJ1-2|TRBV19|NA
TGTGCCACCGCCGGGGAGGGCTACACCTTC
CATAGEGYTF
>NA|TRBJ2-1|TRBV13|NA
TGTGCCAGCAGCCCAGAGGGACTTTACTTGGATGAGCAGTTCTTC
CASSPEGLYLDEQFF
>NA|TRBJ2-1|TRBV27|NA
TGTGCCAGCAGTTTTCCCTGGGCGGTTCTCAATGAGCAGTTCTTC
CASSFPWAVLNEQFF
>NA|TRBJ1-5|TRBV28|NA
TGTGCCAGCAGTTTCTCACCAACAGGGAACAATCAGCCCCAGCATTTT
CASSFSPTGNNQPQHF
>NA|TRBJ2-3|TRBV9|NA
TGTGCCAGCAGCCCCCTCGCGGATACGCAGTATTTT
CASSPLADTQYF
>NA|TRBJ2-7|TRBV11-2|NA
TGTGCCAGCAGCTTAGGGTTGGGGCAGTACTTC
CASSLGLGQYF
>NA|TRBJ1-1|TRBV7-9|TRBD1
TGTGCCAGCAGCTTAGTATGGGACAGGAACACTGAAGCTTTCTTT
CASSLVWDRNTEAFF
>NA|TRBJ2-7|TRBV7-8|TRBD1
TGTGCCAGCAGCTGGGGACAGGGGCCCTACGAGCAGTACTTC
CASSWGQGPYEQYF